This T cell receptor (beta chain) was observed in a study of T cell repertoires in cytomegalovirus infection. Using its own MiXCR run on the reads, TCRdb lists one record per CDR3 protein. This sample yields about 180,000 distinct CDR3 sequences, of which about an eighth are seen a single time; 27% belongs to the top ten. The CDR3 has 15 residues. V was trimmed by 3 bases and J by 5 bases, leaving 16 bases between them. Germline V gives CDR1 KGHSH, CDR2 LQKENI. This TCR derives from a human donor in good health (CMV status not recorded). Some clones in this sample may be carry-over from other donors' samples. The chain has TRBV18 and TRBJ2-5; TRBD2 might be the D (6 bases). What was sequenced was PBMCs. CDR3 in amino acids: CASSPSTNAGETQYF. DNA of the CDR3: TGTGCCAGCTCACCCTCGACAAATGCGGGGGAGACCCAGTACTTC.